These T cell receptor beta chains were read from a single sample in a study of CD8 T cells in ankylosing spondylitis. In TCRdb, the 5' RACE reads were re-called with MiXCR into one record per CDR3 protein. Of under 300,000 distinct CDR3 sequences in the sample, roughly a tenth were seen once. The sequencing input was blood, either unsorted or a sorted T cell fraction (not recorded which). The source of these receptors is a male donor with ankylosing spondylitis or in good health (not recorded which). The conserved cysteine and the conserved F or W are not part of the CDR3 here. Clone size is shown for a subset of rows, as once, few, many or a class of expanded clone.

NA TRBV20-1 SATTGYLSGNTIY
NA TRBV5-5 ASSLVATKY
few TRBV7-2 ASSPGPQMD
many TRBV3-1 ASSQDGGSLNTEAF
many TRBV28 ASSSGTGVYEQY
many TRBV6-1 ASSLSRFLYEQY
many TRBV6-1 ASREGLADSNEQF
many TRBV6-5 ASSPPGSSGNTIY
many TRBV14 ASSHNARDLYYEQY
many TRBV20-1 SLPWKAGPYGYT
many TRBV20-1 SARVAGGLSSYNEQF
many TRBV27 ASSLFGLGELF
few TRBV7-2 ASSAGQGEKLF
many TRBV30 AWSLAGSSYNEQF
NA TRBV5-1 ASSFSGRGYEQY
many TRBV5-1 ASRNPGGANTEAF
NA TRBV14 ASSQVPGGAAGQVPF
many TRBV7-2 ASSWNRGDGYT
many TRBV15 ATSIWQAYEQY
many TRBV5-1 ASSLEVGTEAF
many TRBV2 ASSEAQGWDEAF
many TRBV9 ASSATSGGSYNEQF
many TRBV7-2 ASRGGVTAYEQY
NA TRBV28 ASRAAGLSYEQY
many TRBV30 AWSFRGTTGELF
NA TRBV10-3 AIKDRALEWTEAF
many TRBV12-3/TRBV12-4 ASSGTGRNSPLH
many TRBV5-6 ASSQPDRAYGYT
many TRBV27 ASSPPDGLAQY
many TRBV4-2 ASSREGGNGNQPQH
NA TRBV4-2 ASSQEGQGYNEQF